The rows below give T cell receptor beta chains drawn from one sample of a study of blood T cells in healthy people across ages. TCRdb redid the calling of the 5' RACE reads with MiXCR, one entry per CDR3 protein. The table records about 2 million distinct CDR3 sequences, less than 50% of them present only once. What was sequenced was blood. The receptors here all came from a woman aged 40 to 50 in good health. Each CDR3 is given with its conserved first and last residue. D genes are given only for firm matches. Clone sizes are given selectively: once, few, many, or a class where the clone is expanded.

>TRBV18|TRBJ2-1|.|.
CASPPVGSNNEQFF
TGTGCCAGCCCACCGGTAGGGTCGAACAATGAGCAGTTCTTC
>TRBV7-9|TRBJ2-5|.|.
CASKPGLARHNEQYF
TGTGCCAGCAAACCGGGGCTAGCGCGTCACAATGAGCAGTACTTC
>TRBV5-1|TRBJ1-4|TRBD1|.
CASSLLSTGSSEKLFF
TGCGCCAGCAGCCTCCTCTCGACAGGGAGTAGTGAAAAACTGTTTTTT
>TRBV3-1|TRBJ2-5|.|.
CASSQGTGRKTQYF
TGTGCCAGCAGCCAAGGAACAGGACGAAAGACCCAGTACTTC
>TRBV7-2|TRBJ2-1|.|.
CASGVLMGNEQFF
TGTGCCAGCGGGGTTCTTATGGGCAATGAGCAGTTCTTC
>TRBV15|TRBJ2-1|.|few
CATSREGTLSSYNEQFF
TGTGCCACCAGCAGAGAGGGGACGCTGAGCTCCTACAATGAGCAGTTCTTC
>TRBV24-1|TRBJ1-1|.|.
CATSDTGAGNTEAFF
TGTGCCACCAGTGATACAGGTGCGGGGAACACTGAAGCTTTCTTT
>TRBV5-1|TRBJ2-3|TRBD2|few
CASSFTSGSSDTQYF
TGCGCCAGCAGCTTCACTAGCGGGAGTTCAGATACGCAGTATTTT
>TRBV10-1|TRBJ1-2|.|many
CASSEQGNYGYTF
TGTGCCAGCAGTGAACAGGGAAACTATGGCTACACCTTC
>TRBV20-1|TRBJ2-1|.|.
CSARRGAVYNEQFF
TGCAGTGCTAGGAGGGGGGCCGTATACAATGAGCAGTTCTTC
>TRBV9|TRBJ2-3|TRBD2|few
CASSDGLAGITDTQYF
TGTGCCAGCAGCGATGGACTAGCGGGGATCACAGATACGCAGTATTTT
>TRBV5-1|TRBJ1-2|.|.
CASSLGDKIHGYTF
TGCGCCAGCAGCTTGGGGGACAAGATCCATGGCTACACCTTC
>TRBV7-2|TRBJ2-5|TRBD1|.
CASSPTGQGKTQYF
TGTGCCAGCAGCCCGACAGGACAGGGAAAGACCCAGTACTTC